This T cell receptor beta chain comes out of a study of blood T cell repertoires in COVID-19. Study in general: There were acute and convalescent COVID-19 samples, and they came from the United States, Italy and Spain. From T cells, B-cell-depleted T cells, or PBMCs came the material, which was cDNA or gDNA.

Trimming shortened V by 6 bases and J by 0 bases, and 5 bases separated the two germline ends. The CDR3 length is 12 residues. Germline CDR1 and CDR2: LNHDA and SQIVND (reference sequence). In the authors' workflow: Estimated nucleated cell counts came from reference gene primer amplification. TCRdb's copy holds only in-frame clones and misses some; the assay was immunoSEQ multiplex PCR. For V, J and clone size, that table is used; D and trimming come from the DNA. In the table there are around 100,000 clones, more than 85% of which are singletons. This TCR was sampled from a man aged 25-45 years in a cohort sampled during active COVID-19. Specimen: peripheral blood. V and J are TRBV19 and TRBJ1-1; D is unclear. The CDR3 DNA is TGTGCCAGTAGACTTATGAACACTGAAGCTTTCTTT. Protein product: CASRLMNTEAFF.